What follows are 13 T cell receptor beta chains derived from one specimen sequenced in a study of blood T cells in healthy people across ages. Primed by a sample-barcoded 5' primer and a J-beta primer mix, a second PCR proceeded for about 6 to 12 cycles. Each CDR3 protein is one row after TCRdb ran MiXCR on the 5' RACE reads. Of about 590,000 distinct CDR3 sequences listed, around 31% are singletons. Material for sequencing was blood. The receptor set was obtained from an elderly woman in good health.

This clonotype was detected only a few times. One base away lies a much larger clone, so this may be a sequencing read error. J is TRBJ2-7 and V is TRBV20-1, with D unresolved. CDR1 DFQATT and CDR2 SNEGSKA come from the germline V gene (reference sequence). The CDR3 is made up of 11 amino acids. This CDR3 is CNARAGYEQYF. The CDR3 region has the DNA TGCAATGCTAGGGCAGGCTACGAGCAGTACTTC.

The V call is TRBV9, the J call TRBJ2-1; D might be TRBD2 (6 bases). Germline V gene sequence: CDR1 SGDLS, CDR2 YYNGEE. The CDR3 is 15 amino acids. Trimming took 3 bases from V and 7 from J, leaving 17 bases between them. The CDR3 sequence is CASSAGTLGRNEQFF. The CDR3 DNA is TGTGCCAGCAGCGCAGGGACTTTGGGGAGGAATGAGCAGTTCTTC.

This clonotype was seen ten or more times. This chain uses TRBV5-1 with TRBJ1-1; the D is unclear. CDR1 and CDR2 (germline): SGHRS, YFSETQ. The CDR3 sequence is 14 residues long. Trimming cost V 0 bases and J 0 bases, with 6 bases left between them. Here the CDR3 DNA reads TGCGCCAGCAGCTTGGGCTGGATGAACACTGAAGCTTTCTTT. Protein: CASSLGWMNTEAFF.

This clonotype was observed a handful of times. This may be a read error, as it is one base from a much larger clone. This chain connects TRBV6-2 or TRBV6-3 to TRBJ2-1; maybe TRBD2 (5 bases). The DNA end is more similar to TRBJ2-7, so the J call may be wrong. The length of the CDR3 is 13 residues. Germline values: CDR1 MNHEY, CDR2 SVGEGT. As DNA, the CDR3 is TGTGCCAGCACTAAGGACTCCTACAATGAGCAGTACTTC. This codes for CASTKDSYNEQYF.

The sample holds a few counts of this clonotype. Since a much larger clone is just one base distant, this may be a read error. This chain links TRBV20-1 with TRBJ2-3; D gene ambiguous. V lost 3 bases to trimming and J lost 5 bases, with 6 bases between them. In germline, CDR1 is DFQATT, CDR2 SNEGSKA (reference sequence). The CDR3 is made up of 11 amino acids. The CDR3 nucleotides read TGCAGTGCTAGTTTACGAGATACGCAGTATTTT. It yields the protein CSASLRDTQYF.

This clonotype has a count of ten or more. CDR3 amino acids: CASSDQGAYNEQFF. CDR3 in DNA: TGCGCCAGCAGTGACCAGGGGGCCTACAATGAGCAGTTCTTC. This sequence joins TRBV5-1 and TRBJ2-1; TRBD1 matches at 7 bases. The ends lost 5 bases at V and 2 bases at J; junction bases unmatched: 4. The CDR3 totals 14 residues. Germline assignment: CDR1 SGHRS and CDR2 YFSETQ.

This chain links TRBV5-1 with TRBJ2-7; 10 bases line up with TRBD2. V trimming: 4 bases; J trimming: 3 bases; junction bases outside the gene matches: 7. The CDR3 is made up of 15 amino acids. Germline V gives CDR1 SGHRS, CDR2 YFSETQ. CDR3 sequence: CASSPGTSDGYEQYF. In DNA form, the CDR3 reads TGCGCCAGCAGCCCCGGGACTAGCGATGGCTACGAGCAGTACTTC.

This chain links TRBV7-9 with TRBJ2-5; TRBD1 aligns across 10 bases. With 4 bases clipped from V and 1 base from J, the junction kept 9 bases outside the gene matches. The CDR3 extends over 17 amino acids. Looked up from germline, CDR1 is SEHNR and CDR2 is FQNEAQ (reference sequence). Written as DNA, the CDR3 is TGTGCCAGCAGCTATGGGGCCGGGACAGGGGTCCAAGAGACCCAGTACTTC. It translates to CASSYGAGTGVQETQYF.

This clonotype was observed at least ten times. In DNA form, the CDR3 reads TGTGCCAGCAGCCTTTCGGTGACCCAGTACTTC. Protein product: CASSLSVTQYF. The chain carries TRBV28 and TRBJ2-5, with unresolved D. Trimming took off 6 bases at V and 7 bases at J, with 9 bases between the two ends. Looked up from germline, CDR1 is MDHEN and CDR2 is SYDVKM. This CDR3 has 11 amino acids.

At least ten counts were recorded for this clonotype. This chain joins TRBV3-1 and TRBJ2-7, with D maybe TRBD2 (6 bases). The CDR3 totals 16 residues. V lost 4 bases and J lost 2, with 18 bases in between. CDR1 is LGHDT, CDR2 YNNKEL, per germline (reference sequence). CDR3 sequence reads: CASSPRDSKGTYEQYF. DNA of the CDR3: TGTGCCAGCAGCCCGCGGGACTCAAAGGGGACCTACGAGCAGTACTTC.

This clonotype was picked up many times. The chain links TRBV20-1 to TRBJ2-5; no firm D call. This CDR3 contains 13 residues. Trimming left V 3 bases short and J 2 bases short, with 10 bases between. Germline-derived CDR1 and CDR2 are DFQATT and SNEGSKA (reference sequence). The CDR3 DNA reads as TGCAGTGCTAGTGTGGGTATGCAAGAGACCCAGTACTTC. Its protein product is CSASVGMQETQYF.

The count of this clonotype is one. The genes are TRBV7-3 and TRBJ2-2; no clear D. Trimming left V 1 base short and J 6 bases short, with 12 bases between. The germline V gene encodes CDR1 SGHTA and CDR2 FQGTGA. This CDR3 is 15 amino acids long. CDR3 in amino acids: CASSLRAPRAGELFF. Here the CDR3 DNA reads TGTGCCAGCAGCTTAAGGGCACCTAGGGCCGGGGAGCTGTTTTTT.

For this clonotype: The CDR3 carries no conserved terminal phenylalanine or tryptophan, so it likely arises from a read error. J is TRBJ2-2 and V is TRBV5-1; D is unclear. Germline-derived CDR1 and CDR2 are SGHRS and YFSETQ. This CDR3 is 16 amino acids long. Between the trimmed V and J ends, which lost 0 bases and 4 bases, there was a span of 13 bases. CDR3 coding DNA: TGCGCCAGCAGCTTGGCCCCTCGAGGCTCCACCGGGGAGCTGTTTTGT. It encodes CASSLAPRGSTGELFC.